Listed below are T cell receptor beta chains from one sample, sequenced in a study of beta chain features in type 1 diabetes. Profiled with immunoSEQ multiplex PCR; TCRdb holds only in-frame clones, not every one. This table has more than 300,000 clones, over 8.5% appearing once. Sequencing input: central memory CD4+ T cells from blood. The receptors stem from a man aged 25-45 years with type 1 diabetes. The conserved cysteine and the conserved F or W are not part of the CDR3 here. The order of the fields is CDR3 length, J gene, V gene, CDR3 protein.

13 TRBJ2-3 TRBV6-5 ASRGSGSGTDTQY
14 TRBJ1-5 TRBV19 ASSGGTANSNQPQH
12 TRBJ1-5 TRBV5-1 ASRAPLNESAQH
12 TRBJ2-1 TRBV6-5 AGRSGTEYNEQF
13 TRBJ2-3 TRBV5-1 ASSLSGESRDTQY
13 TRBJ2-7 TRBV18 ASSPSMSTTHEQY
13 TRBJ2-2 TRBV27 ASSGLAGVAGELF
11 TRBJ2-5 TRBV2 ASSLGLGETQY
14 TRBJ2-1 TRBV10-2 ASRWTSGRAGNEQF
12 TRBJ2-1 TRBV7-2 ASSLDRGHNEQF
12 TRBJ2-3 TRBV5-1 ASSLAPTESTQY
13 TRBJ2-1 TRBV9 ASSVRGDSYNEQF
11 TRBJ2-7 TRBV28 ASSSGSSYEQY
13 TRBJ2-7 TRBV7-2 ASKTWATDTYEQY
17 TRBJ2-1 TRBV28 ASSFGQGRGLGSYNEQF
14 TRBJ2-1 TRBV19 ATHQGSGSSYNEQF
12 TRBJ1-2 TRBV27 ASSANWGLSGYT
11 TRBJ1-2 TRBV7-2 ASSLRQVQGYT
13 TRBJ2-1 TRBV30 AWRERLAGVNEQF
12 TRBJ2-2 TRBV7-2 ASSLDHNTGELF
13 TRBJ2-7 TRBV7-6 ASSFWTGSSYEQY
13 TRBJ2-1 TRBV11-2 ASSRLAGTYNEQF
9 TRBJ1-1 TRBV6-5 ASRANTEAF
13 TRBJ1-2 TRBV7-2 ASSSLGESLYGYT
11 TRBJ1-1 TRBV30 AWGGQSYTEAF
14 TRBJ2-3 TRBV4-2 ASSQDQTGGMDTQY
11 TRBJ1-1 TRBV6-6 ASTEHLNTEAF
13 TRBJ2-2 TRBV7-9 ASSPNTGVSGELF
11 TRBJ1-4 TRBV25-1 ASSEVYNEKLF
11 TRBJ1-1 TRBV6-6 ASSELVNTEAF
13 TRBJ2-7 TRBV7-6 ASSLAPGQQYEQY
12 TRBJ2-5 TRBV7-7 ASSLGTGGETQY
11 TRBJ2-1 TRBV6-5 ASSPDDYNEQF
13 TRBJ2-6 TRBV7-6 ASSPGNPGANVLT
13 TRBJ2-7 TRBV7-2 ASSASGTRSYEQY
15 TRBJ2-2 TRBV10-2 ASSERSAAKPTGELF
14 TRBJ2-3 TRBV5-1 ASSWALVPVGDTQY
14 TRBJ2-1 TRBV6-5 ASSSSGLAAYNEQF
11 TRBJ1-1 TRBV29-1 SVGGLIDPEAF
11 TRBJ1-1 TRBV19 ASSAGTATEAF
12 TRBJ2-5 TRBV2 ASREGLAMETQY
10 TRBJ2-1 TRBV28 ASSSRDSKQF
14 TRBJ2-4 TRBV7-7 ASSLEGGYGKNIQY
12 TRBJ2-6 TRBV19 ASSAGSGANVLT
13 TRBJ2-2 TRBV7-2 ASGGLARNTGELF
11 TRBJ2-5 TRBV7-9 ASSLSSKETQY
16 TRBJ2-4 TRBV19 ASSILSQGATTKNIQY
13 TRBJ2-2 TRBV7-3 ASSLDRGNTGELF
11 TRBJ1-5 TRBV2 ASRVTDRQPQH
14 TRBJ2-4 TRBV6-4 ASSEPGQGVLGIQY
13 TRBJ1-2 TRBV7-2 ASSLVGQVVYGYT
10 TRBJ1-2 TRBV6-1 ASSVDTYGYT